These 10 T cell receptor beta chains share one sample of origin, sequenced in a study of blood T cell repertoires in COVID-19. The table came from immunoSEQ multiplex PCR; TCRdb's copy has only in-frame clones and leaves some out. The sample has under 450,000 clones; about 90% are singletons. Sequencing was carried out using PBMCs or T cells enriched from blood (not recorded which). The receptors stem from a woman in her 30s who had recovered from COVID-19.

This sequence joins TRBV6-6 and TRBJ1-2; no firm D call. Germline V gives CDR1 MNHNY, CDR2 SVGAGI (reference sequence). The CDR3 sequence is 16 residues long. Trimming shortened V by 0 bases and J by 8 bases, and 19 bases separated the two germline ends. The CDR3 region is CASSYSHSSLSGGYTF. CDR3 in DNA: TGTGCCAGCAGTTACTCCCATTCGTCGCTCTCGGGGGGCTACACCTTC.

This chain links TRBV7-2 with TRBJ1-1; possible D gene TRBD1, 6 bases. Per germline, CDR1 SGHTA and CDR2 FQGNSA. The V end was cut by 5 bases, the J end by 1 base, with 14 bases between. This CDR3 is built from 15 residues. Written as DNA, the CDR3 is TGTGCCAGCAGCCGTACAGGGAACGGGAACACTGAAGCTTTCTTT. It specifies CASSRTGNGNTEAFF.

The chain is built from TRBV3-1 (or the pseudogene TRBV3-2) and TRBJ1-1; 8 positions match TRBD1. V shed 1 base, J shed 1 base, and the junction held 5 bases outside the gene matches. Germline assignment: CDR1 LGHDT and CDR2 YNNKEL (reference sequence). The CDR3 covers 16 residues. CDR3 in amino acids: CASSQVAGGRNTEAFF. The CDR3 DNA reads as TGTGCCAGCAGCCAAGTCGCAGGGGGCCGGAACACTGAAGCTTTCTTT.

In this sample, this clone turned up once. This chain links TRBV18 with TRBJ1-1; D possibly corresponds to TRBD1 (5 bases). This CDR3 has 14 residues. The V and J ends lost 3 bases and 3 bases respectively, with 11 bases between them. Germline CDR1 and CDR2: KGHSH and LQKENI. CDR3 protein: CASSPGARDTEAFF. CDR3 nucleotides: TGTGCCAGCTCACCTGGGGCCAGAGACACTGAAGCTTTCTTT.

The V gene is TRBV7-8, the J gene TRBJ1-5, with D possibly being TRBD1 (5 bases). Germline V CDR1 and CDR2: SGHVS, FQNEAQ. The germline V and J ends were trimmed by 1 base and 0 bases, with 7 bases remaining between them. The CDR3 is 15 amino acids. CDR3 bases: TGTGCCAGCAGCTTAGGGACATTTAGCAATCAGCCCCAGCATTTT. It encodes CASSLGTFSNQPQHF.

V usage is TRBV19 and J usage is TRBJ1-4; TRBD1 agrees at 8 bases. This CDR3 region has 14 residues. CDR1 is LNHDA and CDR2 is SQIVND in the germline V gene (reference sequence). The V segment lost 6 bases and the J segment 6 bases; nucleotides outside the gene matches: 6. The CDR3 nucleotides are TGTGCCAGTAGCCTGGGACAGGAAGATGAAAAACTGTTTTTT. Its translation is CASSLGQEDEKLFF.

The gene calls are TRBV5-6 and TRBJ2-3, with D perhaps TRBD1 (6 bases). The CDR3 covers 15 residues. Germline V lookup: CDR1 SGHDT, CDR2 YYEEEE. The germline V and J ends were trimmed by 3 bases and 2 bases, with 13 bases remaining between them. CDR3 residues: CASSSPGVFTDTQYF. CDR3 in DNA: TGTGCCAGCAGCTCCCCAGGGGTTTTCACAGATACGCAGTATTTT.

The rearrangement joins TRBV27 to TRBJ1-3, with D possibly TRBD1 on 5 matching bases. The V end was cut by 3 bases, the J end by 2 bases, with 5 bases between. CDR3 length: 13 residues. Germline CDR1 and CDR2: MNHEY and SMNVEV (reference sequence). DNA for the CDR3: TGTGCCAGCAGTTTCAGGGCTGGAAACACCATATATTTT. It translates to CASSFRAGNTIYF.

This chain uses TRBV7-3 with TRBJ2-1; TRBD2 matches 9 bases. The germline V gene has CDR1 SGHTA and CDR2 FQGTGA. CDR3 length: 16 residues. V dropped 2 bases and J dropped 9; count of bases not matched to a gene: 11. The CDR3 spells CASSLYPTRGGSEQFF. The CDR3 DNA is TGTGCCAGCAGCTTATACCCTACGCGGGGGGGCAGTGAGCAGTTCTTC. Complete variable domain (other parts from reference TRBV7-3 and TRBJ2-1): GAGVSQTPSNKVTEKGKYVELRCDPISGHTALYWYRQSLGQGPEFLIYFQGTGAADDSGLPNDRFFAVRPEGSVSTLKIQRTERGDSAVYLCASSLYPTRGGSEQFFGPGTRLTVL.

V and J are TRBV5-4 and TRBJ2-1; no clear D. The CDR3 covers 13 residues. The V gene's germline CDR1 is SGHNT and CDR2 YYREEE (reference sequence). Deletions cut 1 base from V and 3 bases from J, with 5 bases between. DNA for the CDR3: TGTGCCAGCAGCTTGACAATCTACAATGAGCAGTTCTTC. It yields the protein CASSLTIYNEQFF.